Following are 8 T cell receptor beta chains from one sample sequenced in a study of blood T cell repertoires in COVID-19. Only in-frame clones appear in the TCRdb table, and some are missing; sequencing was by immunoSEQ multiplex PCR. The profile shows approximately 94,000 clones, about 86% of them singletons. The material sequenced was peripheral blood. The source of these receptors is a woman between 70 and 85 years old with acute or convalescent COVID-19.

This chain links TRBV12-3 or TRBV12-4 with TRBJ1-4; the D gene is possibly TRBD1 (6 bases). V was trimmed by 6 bases and J by 6 bases, leaving 11 bases between them. There are 13 residues in the CDR3. The CDR3 DNA is TGTGCCAGCAGCCGAGGGGGGGATGAAAAACTGTTTTTT. It yields the protein CASSRGGDEKLFF.

The rearrangement links TRBV27 to TRBJ2-2; 13 bases line up with TRBD2. Germline V gene sequence: CDR1 MNHEY, CDR2 SMNVEV (reference sequence). The CDR3 has 18 amino acids. J gave up 6 bases and V 6 bases, and 13 bases lay outside the gene matches. The CDR3 spells CASRPGLAGEIRSGELFF. CDR3 bases: TGTGCCAGCAGACCCGGACTAGCGGGAGAAATTAGGTCCGGGGAGCTGTTTTTT.

The rearrangement uses TRBV7-3 and TRBJ2-3; tentative D call: TRBD1 (6 bases). Trimming removed 5 bases at V and 0 bases at J, with 9 bases between. The CDR3 sequence is 14 residues long. Germline V gene lookup returns CDR1 SGHTA and CDR2 FQGTGA. The CDR3: CASSVGASTDTQYF. Here the CDR3 DNA reads TGTGCCAGCAGCGTGGGGGCTAGCACAGATACGCAGTATTTT. Full variable domain (missing parts from reference TRBV7-3 and TRBJ2-3): GAGVSQTPSNKVTEKGKYVELRCDPISGHTALYWYRQSLGQGPEFLIYFQGTGAADDSGLPNDRFFAVRPEGSVSTLKIQRTERGDSAVYLCASSVGASTDTQYFGPGTRLTVL.

The J gene is TRBJ2-7, the V gene TRBV19; TRBD2 might be the D (6 bases). This CDR3 has 12 amino acids. V gave up 3 bases and J gave up 3 bases, with 6 bases separating them. CDR1 and CDR2 (germline): LNHDA, SQIVND (reference sequence). The CDR3 loop reads CASSMGLYEQYF. Written as DNA, the CDR3 is TGTGCCAGTAGTATGGGACTCTACGAGCAGTACTTC.

This chain links TRBV10-1 with TRBJ2-7; D is uncertain. From germline, CDR1 is WNHNN and CDR2 SYGVQD (reference sequence). Trimming pared 0 bases from V and 2 bases from J, leaving 8 bases between. This CDR3 comprises 14 residues. CDR3 region: CASSESIPAYEQYF. The CDR3 DNA reads as TGCGCCAGCAGTGAGTCGATCCCAGCCTACGAGCAGTACTTC.

The chain recombines TRBV5-1 with TRBJ1-3, with D possibly being TRBD1 (6 bases). This CDR3 is 15 amino acids long. The V end was cut by 2 bases, the J end by 0 bases, with 9 bases between. Germline lookup yields CDR1 SGHRS and CDR2 YFSETQ. The CDR3 loop is CASSLSGDSGNTIYF. The CDR3 DNA reads as TGCGCCAGCAGCTTATCAGGGGACTCTGGAAACACCATATATTTT.

The chain carries TRBV29-1 and TRBJ1-1, with 9 bases aligning to TRBD1. The CDR3 covers 15 residues. Germline V CDR1 and CDR2: SQVTM, ANQGSEA. V was pared by 4 bases and J by 0 bases, with 6 bases of the junction left unmatched. The CDR3 loop reads CSVGDRGLMNTEAFF. CDR3 sequence (DNA): TGCAGCGTTGGAGACAGGGGGTTGATGAACACTGAAGCTTTCTTT.

V gene TRBV5-1 combines with J gene TRBJ2-3; 8 nucleotides line up with TRBD2. The germline gives CDR1 SGHRS, CDR2 YFSETQ. CDR3 size: 15 residues. The V and J ends lost 0 bases and 1 base, in that order; junction bases with no gene match: 1. The CDR3 spells CASSLVSGGTDTQYF. DNA of the CDR3: TGCGCCAGCAGCTTGGTTAGCGGGGGCACAGATACGCAGTATTTT.